A selection of T cell receptor beta chains follows, all from one sample in a study of cytomegalovirus exposure and HLA in healthy donors. Libraries were prepared by immunoSEQ multiplex PCR; TCRdb keeps only in-frame clonotypes and omits some of them. In the table there are 150,000 to 200,000 clones, around 77% of which are singletons. The sequencing sample was made of PBMCs. All receptors derive from a man aged 45-65 years in good health and CMV-seropositive. CDR3s include the opening cysteine and the closing phenylalanine or tryptophan. The D gene is left open where the match is weak. Size is stated for part of the rows, as once, few or many counts, or as a class when the clone is expanded.

TGCGCCAGCAGCCAAGAGTTGCTGGGGGCCGCAGATACGCAGTATTTT CASSQELLGAADTQYF TRBJ2-3 . TRBV4-3 .
TGTGCCAGCAGCGGCTTGAATTCACCCCTCCACTTT CASSGLNSPLHF TRBJ1-6 . TRBV11-2 .
TGTGCCAGCAGCTTAGATGGCCGGGGGAAGCAGTTCTTC CASSLDGRGKQFF TRBJ2-1 . TRBV11-3 .
TGTGCCAGCAGCGTTTGGGGCGGGGGGGCACAAGAGACCCAGTACTTC CASSVWGGGAQETQYF TRBJ2-5 TRBD2 TRBV9 .
TGTACCAGCATCGAGGGACAGTCCTACGAGCAGTACTTC CTSIEGQSYEQYF TRBJ2-7 TRBD1 TRBV28 .
TGTGCCAGCAGTTACCAAATGACAGTTTGGGACGAGCAGTACTTC CASSYQMTVWDEQYF TRBJ2-7 . TRBV6-5 .
TGCGCCAGCAGCTTGGGGTCCGGCTCCTACGAGCAGTACTTC CASSLGSGSYEQYF TRBJ2-7 . TRBV5-1 once
TGTGCCAGCAGCTTAGGAAGGGGGCTTAATTTAGAAACGCAGTATTTT CASSLGRGLNLETQYF TRBJ2-3 TRBD1 TRBV13 .
TGTGCCAGCTCATCAGTTCTCGAGCAGTACTTC CASSSVLEQYF TRBJ2-7 . TRBV18 .
TGTGCCAGCAGGTTTCCGGGACTAGCGGGGGTTGGTGAGCAGTTCTTC CASRFPGLAGVGEQFF TRBJ2-1 TRBD2 TRBV7-2 .
TGTGCCAGCTCGCCCTTAACCCGACTAGCCACCGGGGAGCTGTTTTTT CASSPLTRLATGELFF TRBJ2-2 TRBD2 TRBV18 .
TGTGCCAGCAGCCTTAGCGGGGGCCGCACAGATACGCAGTATTTT CASSLSGGRTDTQYF TRBJ2-3 TRBD2 TRBV9 .
TGTGCCAGCAGCATCCTCGGGGGGGTTGCCGAGCAGTACTTC CASSILGGVAEQYF TRBJ2-7 TRBD2 TRBV7-9 .
TGTGCCAGCAACGAACTAGCGGGGGGACTCTACGAGCAGTACTTC CASNELAGGLYEQYF TRBJ2-7 TRBD2 TRBV6-5 few
TGTGCCACCAGCAGAGGTGGGGCAAATGAAAAACTGTTTTTT CATSRGGANEKLFF TRBJ1-4 . TRBV15 .
TGTGCCAGCAGCTCTAGCGGGGTGTCAACCTACGAGCAGTACTTC CASSSSGVSTYEQYF TRBJ2-7 TRBD2 TRBV7-2 .
TGCGCCAGCAGCCGGGACGGGACAGTCTCCTACGAGCAGTACTTC CASSRDGTVSYEQYF TRBJ2-7 TRBD1 TRBV5-1 .
TGTGCCAGCTCACCAAGTGGGCCACGGAAGACCCAGTACTTC CASSPSGPRKTQYF TRBJ2-5 . TRBV18 .
TGCGCCAGCAGCCCGAACCCAAGCGGGGACCGCACAGATACGCAGTATTTT CASSPNPSGDRTDTQYF TRBJ2-3 TRBD2 TRBV5-1 .
TGTGCCAGCAGCCCAACCAGGGGGCTAGTGGAAGCTTTCTTT CASSPTRGLVEAFF TRBJ1-1 TRBD1 TRBV7-9 .
TGTGCCAGCAGCTTGGCCTTTAGGCCTAGCGGGGGGTACGAGCAGTACTTC CASSLAFRPSGGYEQYF TRBJ2-7 TRBD2 TRBV5-6 once
TGTGCCAGCAGCCCTACCATCACAGGGGGCAGAACCGGGGAGCTGTTTTTT CASSPTITGGRTGELFF TRBJ2-2 TRBD1 TRBV5-6 .
TGTGCCAGCAGACCCGGGACAGTGTGGGGAGAGACCCAGTACTTC CASRPGTVWGETQYF TRBJ2-5 TRBD1 TRBV28 .
TGCGCCAGCAGCCAAGGGACACCGTCGTCTCCCTATGGCTACACCTTC CASSQGTPSSPYGYTF TRBJ1-2 . TRBV4-1 few
TGTGCCAGCGGCAGTGGGCGGGGGGATAGTGGTGAGCAGTTCTTC CASGSGRGDSGEQFF TRBJ2-1 TRBD2 TRBV2 few
TGCGCCAGCGCCCTAGCGGGGGGCCGTAAATTTTACAATGAGCAGTTCTTC CASALAGGRKFYNEQFF TRBJ2-1 TRBD2 TRBV5-1 .
TGTGCCAGCAGCTTGGGTGGAGGGTTCGATCAGCCCCAGCATTTT CASSLGGGFDQPQHF TRBJ1-5 . TRBV5-4 .
TGTGCCAGCAGTGTCTGGAACACTGAAGCTTTCTTT CASSVWNTEAFF TRBJ1-1 . TRBV6-6 once